A selection of T cell receptor beta chains follows, all from one sample in a study of response to subunit inactivated influenza vaccine. Via MiXCR, TCRdb re-called the RT-PCR reads, giving one row per CDR3 protein. The top ten clones hold approximately 10% of a sample with fewer than 750,000 distinct CDR3 sequences, 13% to 15% of them seen once. Specimen: PBMCs from blood, collected 12 days after vaccination. These receptors were obtained from a man aged 45-60 years who received an inactivated influenza vaccine. Each CDR3 is given with its conserved first and last residue. A D gene is named only where the DNA matches it firmly. Clone size appears in some rows only: once, few, many, or a class for an expanded clone.

J gene,CDR3 length,D gene,V gene,clone size,CDR3 DNA,CDR3 protein
TRBJ2-1,15,TRBD2,TRBV5-1,few,TGCGCCAGCAGCCCCGGGGGGGGGGCCTACAATGAGCAGTTCTTC,CASSPGGGAYNEQFF
TRBJ1-6,14,.,TRBV29-1,.,TGCAGCGTCCGGACCCCTAAGTATAATTCACCCCTCCACTTT,CSVRTPKYNSPLHF
TRBJ1-2,13,.,TRBV20-1,once,TGCAGTGCTAGAGACCAGGGCCTCTATGGCTACACCTTC,CSARDQGLYGYTF
TRBJ2-2,14,.,TRBV5-1,few,TGCGCCAGCAGCGCCCCCAAGAACACCGGGGAGCTGTTTTTT,CASSAPKNTGELFF
TRBJ2-2,13,.,TRBV18,few,TGTGCCAGCTCACAAAAGAACACCGGGGAGCTGTTTTTT,CASSQKNTGELFF
TRBJ2-5,11,.,TRBV29-1,many,TGCAGCGGAGGGCGTAGGGAGACCCAGTACTTC,CSGGRRETQYF
TRBJ2-7,11,.,TRBV5-1,many,TGTGCCAGCAGCTTAGGTGACGAGCAGTACTTC,CASSLGDEQYF
TRBJ2-7,13,.,TRBV29-1,many,TGCAGCGTTGAAGACAGGGGTTCCTACGAGCAGTACTTC,CSVEDRGSYEQYF
TRBJ2-1,18,TRBD1,TRBV11-2,few,TGTGCCAGCAGCTTAGGATTCGACAGGGGAGGAACACACAATGAGCAGTTCTTC,CASSLGFDRGGTHNEQFF
TRBJ1-1,16,.,TRBV25-1,few,TGTGCCAGCAGTGATGTTTTGGTGGGGATGGACACTGAAGCTTTCTTT,CASSDVLVGMDTEAFF